A single sample is the source of the 29 T cell receptor beta chains below, sequenced in a study of shared clonotypes between healthy human individuals. CD8 cells classed as naive were CD45RO-negative and positively selected for CCR7, excluding terminally differentiated effector memory CD45RA+ cells. Measured with immunoSEQ multiplex PCR; TCRdb has only the in-frame clones, and not every one. Of about 870,000 clones in the sample, around 93% are singletons; the top ten hold about 24%. Sequenced input: naive CD8+ T cells sorted from blood. The receptors were gathered from a man aged 30 to 45 in good health.

This clone was recorded a few times. The chain couples TRBV14 to TRBJ2-3, with 8 bases aligning to TRBD2. J lost 5 bases, V lost 5 bases, and 9 bases had no gene match. This CDR3 spans 15 amino acids. Germline V lookup: CDR1 SGHDN, CDR2 FVKESK. The CDR3 region has the DNA TGTGCCAGCAGCTCTGTCGGGAGGGCAGGAGATACGCAGTATTTT. It encodes CASSSVGRAGDTQYF.

This clone was seen only a few times. J is TRBJ1-2 and V is TRBV28, with a tentative D call TRBD1 (6 bases). The CDR3 loop spans 15 amino acids. The V end lost 8 bases, the J end lost 4 bases, and 20 bases lay between the germline ends. The V gene's germline CDR1 is MDHEN and CDR2 SYDVKM. The CDR3 coding sequence is TGTGCCAGCCGGAAACAGGGTCTATTGGGCTATGGCTACACCTTC. Protein sequence: CASRKQGLLGYGYTF.

The chain combines TRBV30 with TRBJ2-7, with D possibly being TRBD1 or TRBD2 (5 bases each). The germline V gene has CDR1 GTSNPN and CDR2 SVGIG (reference sequence). This CDR3 is built from 11 residues. V shed 5 bases and J shed 7 bases, with 12 bases lying between them. In nucleotides, the CDR3 is TGTGCCTGGGGGACCTCGGGGGAGCAGTACTTC. Translating it yields CAWGTSGEQYF.

V is TRBV11-2 and J is TRBJ2-1; 11 bases map to TRBD2. This CDR3 comprises 14 residues. J gave up 9 bases and V 1 base, and 2 bases lay outside the gene matches. Germline values: CDR1 SGHAT, CDR2 FQNNGV. The DNA for the CDR3 is TGTGCCAGCAGCTTAGCTAGCGGGAGGTTTGAGCAGTTCTTC. Residues: CASSLASGRFEQFF.

This clone was counted between two and nine times. Different DNA sequences within this sample yield the same CDR3. The chain carries TRBV7-9 and TRBJ2-7; possible D gene TRBD2, 5 bases. The CDR3 has 12 amino acids. Germline lookup yields CDR1 SEHNR and CDR2 FQNEAQ (reference sequence). V was trimmed by 5 bases and J by 1 base, leaving 6 bases between them. CDR3 sequence reads: CASSPGSYEQYF. The DNA of the CDR3 is TGTGCCAGCAGCCCGGGATCCTACGAGCAGTACTTC.

The chain has TRBV10-2 and TRBJ2-7, with D possibly TRBD2 on 6 matching bases. This CDR3 is 13 amino acids long. Deletions cut 6 bases from V and 0 bases from J, with 9 bases between. The germline gives CDR1 WSHSY, CDR2 SAAADI. The CDR3 DNA reads TGCGCCAGCAGGGCCGGGAGCTCCTACGAGCAGTACTTC. Protein product: CASRAGSSYEQYF.

The chain has TRBV6-4 and TRBJ2-3; D is uncertain. CDR1 and CDR2 (germline): MRHNA, SNTAGT. Trimming stripped 0 bases from V and 11 bases from J, with 12 bases between. CDR3 length equals 13 residues. The CDR3 DNA is TGTGCCAGCAGTGACTCGCGACCCGGCCTGCAGTATTTT. This encodes CASSDSRPGLQYF.

V gene TRBV2 combines with J gene TRBJ2-3; tentative D call: TRBD2 (6 bases). CDR3 length: 15 residues. The germline V gene has CDR1 SNHLY and CDR2 FYNNEI. Trimming removed 4 bases at V and 1 base at J, with 12 bases between. CDR3 in DNA: TGTGCCAGCAGTGGACCGGGAGAGGGCACAGATACGCAGTATTTT. Its protein product is CASSGPGEGTDTQYF.

The count of this clone is one. The V and J genes are TRBV7-6 and TRBJ2-7; D may be TRBD1 (6 bases). The germline V gene encodes CDR1 SGHVS and CDR2 FNYEAQ. V shed 2 bases and J shed 5 bases, with 16 bases lying between them. The CDR3 contains 15 residues. The CDR3 spells CASSLFPGETNEQYF. DNA of the CDR3: TGTGCCAGCAGCTTATTTCCAGGGGAAACAAACGAGCAGTACTTC.

The rearrangement links TRBV18 to TRBJ2-3; no clear D. From germline, CDR1 is KGHSH and CDR2 LQKENI. V was clipped by 3 bases and J by 0 bases, with 19 bases between them. This CDR3 comprises 18 residues. CDR3 sequence reads: CASSPTQAPHHSTDTQYF. As DNA, the CDR3 is TGTGCCAGCTCACCGACGCAGGCGCCCCACCATAGCACAGATACGCAGTATTTT.

This clone occurred once. The gene calls are TRBV5-5 and TRBJ2-7, with 10 bases that match TRBD2. Germline CDR1 and CDR2: SGHKS and YYEKEE (reference sequence). Unmatched junction bases numbered 10, after V lost 0 bases and J lost 1 base. The CDR3 spans 18 residues. The CDR3 is CASSLALAGVRRSYEQYF. In DNA form, the CDR3 reads TGTGCCAGCAGCTTGGCTCTAGCGGGAGTTCGGAGGTCCTACGAGCAGTACTTC.

As regards this clone: The same CDR3 can be traced to other DNA sequences in this sample. V gene TRBV9 combines with J gene TRBJ1-1; possible D gene TRBD1, 6 bases. The CDR3 length is 15 residues. Trimming shortened V by 3 bases and J by 1 base, and 13 bases separated the two germline ends. Germline lookup yields CDR1 SGDLS and CDR2 YYNGEE. In DNA form, the CDR3 reads TGTGCCAGCAGCGGATCGGGGGGCCCGAACACTGAAGCTTTCTTT. Translation: CASSGSGGPNTEAFF.

V usage is TRBV27 and J usage is TRBJ2-3; a weak D match, TRBD1 (5 bases). This CDR3 has 15 residues. V gave up 6 bases and J gave up 1 base, with 14 bases separating them. In germline, CDR1 is MNHEY, CDR2 SMNVEV (reference sequence). CDR3 nucleotide sequence: TGTGCCAGCAGCCCCAGGGCTAGAGGCACAGATACGCAGTATTTT. Its protein product is CASSPRARGTDTQYF.

The genes are TRBV4-3 and TRBJ2-1; 16 bases agree with TRBD2. CDR3 length equals 20 residues. V dropped 1 base and J dropped 2; count of bases not matched to a gene: 8. Germline lookup yields CDR1 LGHNA and CDR2 YSLEER. CDR3 in DNA: TGCGCCAGCAGCCAAGGCCCTGGGACTAGCGGGAGGGTCCCCTACAATGAGCAGTTCTTC. The encoded protein is CASSQGPGTSGRVPYNEQFF.

This chain uses TRBV4-1 with TRBJ1-5; D possibly corresponds to TRBD1 (6 bases). The CDR3 is made up of 17 amino acids. The germline CDR1 and CDR2 sequences are MGHRA and YSYEKL. Trimming pared 0 bases from V and 3 bases from J, leaving 15 bases between. CDR3 coding DNA: TGCGCCAGCAGCCAAGATCGGGAGGGGGGGATCAATCAGCCCCAGCATTTT. Translating it yields CASSQDREGGINQPQHF.

V usage is TRBV19 and J usage is TRBJ1-2; D call uncertain. Per germline, CDR1 LNHDA and CDR2 SQIVND (reference sequence). V was pared by 4 bases and J by 7 bases, with 10 bases between. The CDR3 covers 12 residues. CDR3 bases: TGTGCCAGTAGTAACGGACTCATTGGCTACACCTTC. This translates into CASSNGLIGYTF.

This clone was recorded a few times. This chain joins TRBV27 and TRBJ2-7; either TRBD1 or TRBD2 may supply D (6 bases each). Germline-derived CDR1 and CDR2 are MNHEY and SMNVEV (reference sequence). The CDR3 runs 15 residues. V lost 8 bases to trimming and J lost 2 bases, with 19 bases between them. The CDR3 DNA is TGTGCCAGCTCTATCTACTCGGGGGCCACCTACGAGCAGTACTTC. Encoded protein: CASSIYSGATYEQYF.

The rearrangement links TRBV10-2 to TRBJ2-7, with D possibly being TRBD2 (6 bases). Trimming removed 3 bases from V and 3 bases from J, with 27 bases in between. The germline gives CDR1 WSHSY, CDR2 SAAADI. The CDR3 contains 19 residues. The CDR3 sequence: CASSDGTGVTPSRSYEQYF. The CDR3 DNA follows: TGCGCCAGCAGTGACGGGACGGGAGTTACCCCATCAAGGAGCTACGAGCAGTACTTC.

CDR3 coding DNA: TGTGCCAGCAGTGAAGGAGACATCTATAGTGACACTGAAGCTTTCTTT. Translating gives CASSEGDIYSDTEAFF. J is TRBJ1-1 and V is TRBV2; no clear D. The CDR3 length is 16 residues. CDR1 and CDR2 (germline): SNHLY, FYNNEI. Trimming stripped 1 base from V and 3 bases from J, with 15 bases between.

The V call is TRBV30, the J call TRBJ2-7; the D is unclear. The CDR3 runs to 12 residues. CDR1 GTSNPN and CDR2 SVGIG come from the germline V gene (reference sequence). V shed 5 bases and J shed 3 bases, with 11 bases lying between them. CDR3 coding DNA: TGTGCCTGGCGAACAGAGAACTACGAGCAGTACTTC. This sequence encodes CAWRTENYEQYF.

This rearrangement joins TRBV27 to TRBJ2-5; TRBD1 might be the D (7 bases). The length of the CDR3 is 14 residues. Germline CDR1 and CDR2: MNHEY and SMNVEV (reference sequence). Trimming removed 6 bases from V and 4 bases from J, with 15 bases in between. CDR3 nucleotides: TGTGCCAGCAGCTCGACAGGGCGGGGAGAGACCCAGTACTTC. As protein: CASSSTGRGETQYF.

The chain uses TRBV4-2 and TRBJ2-2, with 16 bases matching TRBD2. Germline loops: CDR1 LGHNA, CDR2 YNFKEQ. With 4 bases clipped from V and 6 bases from J, the junction kept 2 bases outside the gene matches. The CDR3 contains 16 residues. CDR3 in amino acids: CASSLGLAGGAGELFF. The CDR3 DNA reads as TGTGCCAGCAGCCTGGGACTAGCGGGAGGGGCCGGGGAGCTGTTTTTT.

The rearrangement joins TRBV15 to TRBJ1-5; TRBD1 might be the D (5 bases). CDR3 length: 12 amino acids. Trimming stripped 6 bases from V and 7 bases from J, with 10 bases between. Looked up from germline, CDR1 is LNHNV and CDR2 is YYDKDF (reference sequence). The CDR3 DNA reads as TGTGCCACCAGAGAAGGGGCCCAGCCCCAGCATTTT. Translated: CATREGAQPQHF. The whole variable domain, filled in from reference TRBV15 and TRBJ1-5, reads DAMVIQNPRYQVTQFGKPVTLSCSQTLNHNVMYWYQQKSSQAPKLLFHYYDKDFNNEADTPDNFQSRRPNTSFCFLDIRSPGLGDTAMYLCATREGAQPQHFGDGTRLSIL.

The chain couples TRBV18 to TRBJ2-3; the match to TRBD2 covers 7 bases. The V segment lost 0 bases and the J segment 5 bases; nucleotides outside the gene matches: 8. Germline V gives CDR1 KGHSH, CDR2 LQKENI. CDR3 length: 16 amino acids. This CDR3 is CASSPPLGRVEDTQYF. The CDR3 DNA sequence: TGTGCCAGCTCACCACCTTTAGGGAGGGTTGAAGATACGCAGTATTTT.

About this clone itself: Other DNA variants within this sample encode the same CDR3. J is TRBJ2-5 and V is TRBV19; 12 bases map to TRBD2. In germline, CDR1 is LNHDA, CDR2 SQIVND (reference sequence). The CDR3 is 13 residues long. J gave up 3 bases and V 9 bases, and 2 bases lay outside the gene matches. CDR3: CASRLAGEETQYF. DNA of the CDR3: TGTGCCAGCAGACTAGCGGGAGAAGAGACCCAGTACTTC.

The genes are TRBV28 and TRBJ1-4; TRBD1 matches 7 bases. Germline CDR1 MDHEN, CDR2 SYDVKM. The CDR3 runs to 18 residues. With V trimmed by 7 bases and J by 0 bases, 14 bases remained unmatched. The CDR3 region has the DNA TGTGCCAGCATTTCCACTCACCGGGACAGTCCAACTAATGAAAAACTGTTTTTT. Its translation is CASISTHRDSPTNEKLFF.

A note on this clone: The same CDR3 is also encoded by other DNA sequences in this sample. The genes are TRBV20-1 and TRBJ2-1; D is perhaps TRBD1 (5 bases). Germline V lookup: CDR1 DFQATT, CDR2 SNEGSKA (reference sequence). Trimming removed 4 bases from V and 8 bases from J, with 6 bases in between. This CDR3 spans 10 amino acids. The DNA for the CDR3 is TGCAGTGCTATCAGGGATGAGCAGTTCTTC. This gives the protein CSAIRDEQFF.

The chain uses TRBV7-9 and TRBJ2-3; D remains unclear. The germline gives CDR1 SEHNR, CDR2 FQNEAQ (reference sequence). This CDR3 has 15 residues. V was shortened by 5 bases and J by 5 bases, with 17 bases between the two germline ends. The CDR3 spells CASSQFMRAIDTQYF. The CDR3 bases are TGTGCCAGCAGCCAGTTCATGCGCGCCATAGATACGCAGTATTTT.

V gene TRBV7-9 combines with J gene TRBJ2-7; maybe TRBD2 (6 bases). The CDR3 consists of 14 residues. Trimming removed 5 bases from V and 8 bases from J, with 19 bases in between. CDR1 is SEHNR and CDR2 is FQNEAQ in the germline V gene (reference sequence). CDR3 amino acids: CASSQVGLPDKQYF. CDR3 sequence (DNA): TGTGCCAGCAGCCAGGTGGGACTTCCAGATAAGCAGTACTTC.